This passage covers 5 T cell receptor beta chains from one sample sequenced in a study of T cell repertoires in cytomegalovirus infection. Via MiXCR, TCRdb re-called the reads, giving one row per CDR3 protein. The table records about 900,000 distinct CDR3 sequences, less than 35% of them present only once. The antigens of these receptors remain unknown. The specimen comprised cultured CD8+ T cells from PBMCs, sampled from culture after CMV antigen stimulation. All receptors come from a human donor in good health (CMV status not recorded). Some clones in this sample may be carry-over from other donors' samples.

This clonotype was detected a few times. J is TRBJ2-7 and V is TRBV7-9; D tentatively reads TRBD1 or TRBD2 (5 bases each). V lost 8 bases and J lost 0, with 8 bases in between. CDR1 and CDR2 from the germline V gene are SEHNR and FQNEAQ (reference sequence). This CDR3 is built from 12 residues. CDR3 nucleotide sequence: TGTGCCAGCGGGGGTAGCTCCTACGAGCAGTACTTC. This sequence encodes CASGGSSYEQYF.

The chain has TRBV11-3 and TRBJ2-1; 7 nucleotides line up with TRBD2. The CDR3 length is 13 residues. Germline CDR1 reads SGHNT; CDR2 reads YENEEA. Germline trimming cut 5 bases from V and 10 bases from J; bases unmatched to any gene: 8. The CDR3 bases are TGTGCCAGCAGCAGCGGGACTAAAAACGAGCAGTTCTTC. It specifies CASSSGTKNEQFF.

This clonotype was observed a few times. This chain uses TRBV2 with TRBJ2-2; D is possibly TRBD1 (5 bases). The CDR3 covers 14 residues. Germline V gives CDR1 SNHLY, CDR2 FYNNEI. Trimming left V 3 bases short and J 7 bases short, with 12 bases between. This CDR3 reads CASSDLRTYGELFF. The CDR3, as DNA: TGTGCCAGCAGTGACCTAAGGACATACGGGGAGCTGTTTTTT.

This chain joins TRBV7-2 and TRBJ1-4, with D tentatively TRBD1 (5 bases). Germline loops: CDR1 SGHTA, CDR2 FQGNSA. CDR3 length: 15 amino acids. V gave up 5 bases and J gave up 4 bases, with 14 bases separating them. The CDR3 region has the DNA TGTGCCAGCAGCCCCCGACAGAGGTTTAATGAAAAACTGTTTTTT. This gives the protein CASSPRQRFNEKLFF.

This clonotype was seen only a few times. V and J are TRBV14 and TRBJ2-7, with TRBD2 identical over 8 bases. The germline CDR1 and CDR2 sequences are SGHDN and FVKESK. With 5 bases clipped from V and 0 bases from J, the junction kept 9 bases outside the gene matches. This CDR3 has 16 residues. CDR3: CASSTGGLGHSYEQYF. In nucleotides, the CDR3 is TGTGCCAGCAGCACGGGGGGACTAGGGCACTCCTACGAGCAGTACTTC.